This T cell receptor beta chain appears in the sequencing data of a study of T cell responses to AZD1222 COVID-19 vaccine. Study results and limitations: Among the donors, most were white British and more were female, and clonal diversity was possibly underestimated. Variant regions that are unmutated are reportedly the target of nearly half of spike-specific TCRs.

The germline V gene encodes CDR1 MDHEN and CDR2 SYDVKM. CDR3 size: 14 residues. V lost 6 bases and J lost 6, with 18 bases in between. Sequencing was performed with immunoSEQ multiplex PCR; in TCRdb, only in-frame clones are kept and a portion is missing. Of some 150,000 clones in the sample, roughly 94% were seen once. Details on this clone: The antigen remains undetermined.

V and J are TRBV28 and TRBJ2-7; unclear D gene. This TCR came from an adult in good health. The starting material was peripheral blood, obtained on day 0 of MenACWY control vaccination. The CDR3 here is CASSPNRALIEQYF. The CDR3 DNA sequence: TGTGCCAGCAGCCCCAACAGAGCCTTGATCGAGCAGTACTTC. The whole variable domain, remainder taken from reference TRBV28 and TRBJ2-7, is DVKVTQSSRYLVKRTGEKVFLECVQDMDHENMFWYRQDPGLGLRLIYFSYDVKMKEKGDIPEGYSVSREKKERFSLILESASTNQTSMYLCASSPNRALIEQYFGPGTRLTVT.